These 9 T cell receptor beta chains were sequenced from one sample in a study of blood T cell repertoires in COVID-19. Using immunoSEQ multiplex PCR, the repertoire was profiled, and TCRdb retains in-frame clones only, with some absent. The table has more than 95,000 clones, around 86% seen once. The sample was peripheral blood. The receptor source for this set is a man aged 80 or over with active or convalescent COVID-19.

The chain joins TRBV9 to TRBJ2-3; 8 nucleotides agree with TRBD2. The junction had 8 bases not matched to a gene; V was cut back by 0 bases and J by 5 bases. CDR1 is SGDLS and CDR2 is YYNGEE in the germline V gene. The length of the CDR3 is 16 residues. The CDR3 coding sequence is TGTGCCAGCAGCGTAGAAATAGCGGGGTTCAGAGATACGCAGTATTTT. This encodes CASSVEIAGFRDTQYF. The variable domain in full, completed from reference TRBV9 and TRBJ2-3, reads DSGVTQTPKHLITATGQRVTLRCSPRSGDLSVYWYQQSLDQGLQFLIQYYNGEERAKGNILERFSAQQFPDLHSELNLSSLELGDSALYFCASSVEIAGFRDTQYFGPGTRLTVL.

The rearrangement links TRBV6-5 to TRBJ2-7, with TRBD1 as a possible D gene (6 bases). Germline V gives CDR1 MNHEY, CDR2 SVGAGI. The CDR3 is 11 residues long. Trimming cost V 10 bases and J 3 bases, with 10 bases left between them. The CDR3 DNA reads as TGTGCCACGTCGGACAGCTACGAGCAGTACTTC. This encodes CATSDSYEQYF.

The V and J genes are TRBV10-3 and TRBJ1-3, with a weak D call TRBD1 (6 bases). Deletions cut 6 bases from V and 0 bases from J, with 9 bases between. The CDR3 runs to 14 residues. The germline V gene has CDR1 ENHRY and CDR2 SYGVKD. Written as DNA, the CDR3 is TGTGCCATCAGAGCGGACAGCTCTGGAAACACCATATATTTT. Its protein is CAIRADSSGNTIYF.

The genes are TRBV7-6 and TRBJ1-4; TRBD1 agrees at 8 bases. J lost 8 bases, V lost 2 bases, and 4 bases had no gene match. Germline V gives CDR1 SGHVS, CDR2 FNYEAQ. The CDR3 totals 14 residues. The CDR3 spells CASSLQGAREKLFF. The CDR3 DNA follows: TGTGCCAGCAGCTTACAGGGGGCTAGGGAAAAACTGTTTTTT.

The count of this clone is one. J is TRBJ1-5 and V is TRBV27; D is undetermined. Germline-derived CDR1 and CDR2 are MNHEY and SMNVEV (reference sequence). The CDR3 is 14 amino acids. V was shortened by 3 bases and J by 6 bases, with 12 bases between the two germline ends. CDR3 in amino acids: CASSFGEVGQPQHF. The CDR3 DNA reads TGTGCCAGCAGTTTCGGGGAGGTCGGTCAGCCCCAGCATTTT.

The CDR3 region is CASYRGGPGLAADEQYF. CDR3 bases: TGTGCCAGCTATAGGGGGGGCCCGGGACTAGCGGCCGACGAGCAGTACTTC. The V call is TRBV5-4, the J call TRBJ2-7; 11 positions agree with TRBD2. The germline gives CDR1 SGHNT, CDR2 YYREEE (reference sequence). Trimming removed 7 bases from V and 5 bases from J; junction bases left unmatched: 17. The CDR3 totals 17 residues.

The rearrangement joins TRBV11-3 to TRBJ2-1; 10 nucleotides agree with TRBD1. Germline V gene data show CDR1 as SGHNT and CDR2 as YENEEA. The V gene end was trimmed by 5 bases and the J gene end by 7 bases; junction bases not matched to a gene: 14. CDR3 length equals 17 residues. CDR3 nucleotide sequence: TGTGCCAGCAGCCCCCGGGACAGGGGCCACTTGGGAAATGAGCAGTTCTTC. Its translation is CASSPRDRGHLGNEQFF.

CDR3 DNA: TGTGCCTGGAATAACTACAATGAGCAGTTCTTC. Its translation is CAWNNYNEQFF. V gene TRBV30 combines with J gene TRBJ2-1; D call uncertain. Trimming stripped 4 bases from V and 3 bases from J, with 4 bases between. Germline V gene lookup returns CDR1 GTSNPN and CDR2 SVGIG (reference sequence). CDR3 length: 11 amino acids.

The V gene is TRBV5-6, the J gene TRBJ1-1, with TRBD1 identical over 7 bases. Germline trimming cut 3 bases from V and 5 bases from J; bases unmatched to any gene: 7. The CDR3 extends over 14 amino acids. The germline CDR1 and CDR2 sequences are SGHDT and YYEEEE. In nucleotides, the CDR3 is TGTGCCAGCAGCTGGGGACAGACCCTAACTGAAGCTTTCTTT. Amino acid sequence: CASSWGQTLTEAFF.